The 15 T cell receptor beta chains in this list originate from one sample, sequenced in a study of OX40 agonist ivuxolimab in advanced cancers. The library relied on the immunoSEQ multiplex PCR assay. Drawn from immuneACCESS, this table holds only the in-frame rearrangements with V and J called that TCRdb kept. Clones are partly lost; checked studies trace under half to an unresolved V gene and leave the rest unexplained. The sample table records fewer than 50,000 clones; 80% to 85% of these occur just once. 9.5% to 10% of the sample rests with the top ten. Material: CD4+ or CD8+ T cells sorted from blood, obtained in a trial of the OX40 agonist ivuxolimab. The origin of the receptors is an adult with an advanced solid tumor such as melanoma, head and neck, liver or kidney cancer.

This clone appeared a few times. The V call is TRBV28, the J call TRBJ1-2, with 8 bases that match TRBD1. V trimming: 5 bases; J trimming: 4 bases; junction bases outside the gene matches: 6. The CDR3 contains 14 residues. Germline V gene lookup returns CDR1 MDHEN and CDR2 SYDVKM. The CDR3 nucleotides are TGTGCCAGCAGTGTGACAGGGGCTGGCTATGGCTACACCTTC. As protein: CASSVTGAGYGYTF.

The chain joins TRBV7-3 to TRBJ2-7, with a weak D call TRBD1 (5 bases). The V gene's germline CDR1 is SGHTA and CDR2 FQGTGA. The V end lost 2 bases, the J end lost 4 bases, and 9 bases lay between the germline ends. The CDR3 covers 13 residues. The CDR3 DNA reads TGTGCCAGCAGCTTAGCTAAGGGGTACGAGCAGTACTTC. Translation gives CASSLAKGYEQYF. The whole variable domain, remainder taken from reference TRBV7-3 and TRBJ2-7, is GAGVSQTPSNKVTEKGKYVELRCDPISGHTALYWYRQSLGQGPEFLIYFQGTGAADDSGLPNDRFFAVRPEGSVSTLKIQRTERGDSAVYLCASSLAKGYEQYFGPGTRLTVT.

This sequence joins TRBV2 and TRBJ1-2; D possibly corresponds to TRBD1 (6 bases). The V and J ends lost 3 bases and 3 bases respectively, with 11 bases between them. CDR3 length equals 14 residues. Germline CDR1 is SNHLY and CDR2 is FYNNEI. The CDR3, as DNA: TGTGCCAGCAGTGATTTCGGGGGCGACTATGGCTACACCTTC. As protein: CASSDFGGDYGYTF.

Concerning this clone: This clone may be a read error of a much larger clone one base away. V and J are TRBV4-2 and TRBJ2-7; possible D gene TRBD1, 6 bases. Deletions cut 1 base from V and 3 bases from J, with 13 bases between. Per the germline V gene, CDR1 is LGHNA and CDR2 is YNFKEQ. The CDR3 totals 15 residues. CDR3 DNA sequence: TGTGCCAGCAGCCAAGGGACAGACGGGATCTACGAGCAGTACTTC. Amino acids: CASSQGTDGIYEQYF.

The chain couples TRBV7-7 to TRBJ2-5; tentative D call: TRBD1 (5 bases). The germline CDR1 and CDR2 sequences are SSHAT and FNYEAQ (reference sequence). The germline V and J ends were trimmed by 4 bases and 6 bases, with 15 bases remaining between them. The CDR3 totals 14 residues. The CDR3, as DNA: TGTGCCAGCAGCTCCAGTGGGTCAGGGAAGACCCAGTACTTC. Its translation: CASSSSGSGKTQYF.

This clone occurred a few times. The V call is TRBV18, the J call TRBJ1-3; 8 nucleotides line up with TRBD1. Germline values: CDR1 KGHSH, CDR2 LQKENI. Losses at the gene ends were 6 bases for V and 2 bases for J; bases not matched to a gene: 6. This CDR3 is 15 amino acids long. The CDR3 coding sequence is TGTGCCAGCTCGCTTCAGGGGGCCGCTGGAAACACCATATATTTT. Translating gives CASSLQGAAGNTIYF.

The chain carries TRBV19 and TRBJ1-1, with 7 bases that match TRBD1. The trim removed 10 bases at V and 7 bases at J, leaving 9 bases unmatched. The CDR3 is 12 residues long. Germline lookup yields CDR1 LNHDA and CDR2 SQIVND (reference sequence). CDR3 amino acids: CATEGQFYEAFF. In DNA form, the CDR3 reads TGTGCCACCGAGGGACAGTTCTATGAAGCTTTCTTT.

The chain links TRBV28 to TRBJ2-5; D gene unclear. The germline V gene has CDR1 MDHEN and CDR2 SYDVKM. This CDR3 spans 15 amino acids. V lost 7 bases and J 1 base, leaving 16 bases between the germline ends. The CDR3 loop reads CASKFGRTFQETQYF. The CDR3 coding sequence is TGTGCCAGCAAATTCGGCAGAACTTTCCAAGAGACCCAGTACTTC.

This clone was seen only a few times. The chain employs TRBV5-6 and TRBJ2-3; unclear D gene. This CDR3 has 12 amino acids. Looked up from germline, CDR1 is SGHDT and CDR2 is YYEEEE. The V and J ends lost 4 bases and 3 bases respectively, with 6 bases between them. The CDR3 region is CASSPTTDTQYF. The CDR3 DNA follows: TGTGCCAGCAGCCCCACTACAGATACGCAGTATTTT.

The chain carries TRBV6-6 and TRBJ1-1; 7 bases fit TRBD1. Trimming cost V 6 bases and J 5 bases; bases outside gene matches: 9. This CDR3 region has 14 residues. From germline, CDR1 is MNHNY and CDR2 SVGAGI (reference sequence). CDR3: CASSIQGRGTEAFF. In DNA, the CDR3 is TGTGCCAGCAGCATACAGGGGAGGGGTACTGAAGCTTTCTTT.

CDR3 bases: TGTGCTAGTGGTGACGCGCGAGGGGTTCGGGAGACCCAGTACTTC. Protein: CASGDARGVRETQYF. The chain carries TRBV12-5 and TRBJ2-5, with D perhaps TRBD1 or TRBD2 (5 bases each). The CDR3 has 15 amino acids. V lost 5 bases and J lost 5, with 18 bases in between. Germline CDR1 reads LGHNT; CDR2 reads FRNRAP.

The rearrangement joins TRBV7-6 to TRBJ1-4; D unresolved. Trimming cost V 4 bases and J 9 bases, with 15 bases left between them. This CDR3 has 14 amino acids. The germline V gene encodes CDR1 SGHVS and CDR2 FNYEAQ. In DNA, the CDR3 is TGTGCCAGCAGCTCAGACCCCTTATCCAAAAAACTGTTTTTT. Residues: CASSSDPLSKKLFF.

V is TRBV9 and J is TRBJ2-3; D is unresolved. V shed 2 bases and J shed 0 bases, with 16 bases lying between them. The germline CDR1 and CDR2 sequences are SGDLS and YYNGEE. The CDR3 has 17 residues. The chain's CDR3 is CASSVDPRYSSTDTQYF. In DNA form, the CDR3 reads TGTGCCAGCAGCGTCGACCCCAGATATTCTAGCACAGATACGCAGTATTTT.

The chain joins TRBV2 to TRBJ2-5, with 7 bases fitting TRBD2. V was clipped by 1 base and J by 4 bases; unmatched bases: 3. Germline CDR1 is SNHLY and CDR2 is FYNNEI. CDR3 size: 14 residues. The CDR3 DNA reads as TGTGCCAGCAGTGAAGGGTGGGGGGGAGAGACCCAGTACTTC. Translated: CASSEGWGGETQYF.

This clone has more than one count but fewer than ten. CDR3 coding DNA: TGTGCCAGCAGCCCAAACCGGGACAGGGCCAATGAGCAGTTCTTC. As protein: CASSPNRDRANEQFF. The chain carries TRBV7-3 and TRBJ2-1, with TRBD1 identical over 9 bases. From germline, CDR1 is SGHTA and CDR2 FQGTGA. The CDR3 consists of 15 residues. Trimming took 5 bases from V and 6 from J; bases not matched to a gene: 8.